The 26 T cell receptor beta chains below come from one sample, sequenced in a study of T-cell reconstitution after alpha-beta-depleted transplantation in children. Using unique molecular identifiers, the investigators prepared the TCRbeta library. Via MiXCR, TCRdb re-called the PCR reads, giving one row per CDR3 protein. The data hold about 610,000 distinct CDR3 sequences, with roughly a tenth observed a single time. The specimen comprised PBMCs from the stem cell graft donor, sampled from the stem cell graft. The receptors originated from a human donor who donated a stem cell graft to a child with acute myeloid leukemia.

This clonotype was counted only a few times. The V gene is TRBV27, the J gene TRBJ1-5, with 7 positions matching TRBD1. The J segment lost 5 bases and the V segment lost 5 bases, leaving 9 bases of the junction unmatched. This CDR3 has 15 residues. Germline V gives CDR1 MNHEY, CDR2 SMNVEV (reference sequence). CDR3 sequence reads: CASSPGTVSYQPQHF. In DNA form, the CDR3 reads TGTGCCAGCAGTCCCGGGACAGTTTCTTATCAGCCCCAGCATTTT.

The sample holds many counts of this clonotype. This chain uses TRBV20-1 with TRBJ2-3; TRBD1 is a possible D gene (5 bases). CDR1 and CDR2 from the germline V gene are DFQATT and SNEGSKA (reference sequence). With 1 base removed from V and 6 bases from J, the gap between germline ends came to 8 bases. CDR3 length: 12 amino acids. CDR3 sequence (DNA): TGCAGTGCTAGAGTAGGGGTGGATACGCAGTATTTT. Its translation is CSARVGVDTQYF.

The V and J genes are TRBV29-1 and TRBJ2-7, with D unclear. Germline V gives CDR1 SQVTM, CDR2 ANQGSEA. Trimming removed 6 bases at V and 5 bases at J, with 20 bases between. The CDR3 extends over 14 amino acids. The CDR3 sequence: CSVKISGSFDEQYF. The CDR3, as DNA: TGCAGCGTGAAAATTTCCGGTTCGTTCGACGAGCAGTACTTC.

This clonotype was recorded many times. This chain connects TRBV12-3 or TRBV12-4 to TRBJ2-7, with TRBD2 identical over 8 bases. The CDR3 extends over 14 amino acids. V shed 8 bases and J 0 bases; nucleotides not matched to a gene: 6. This chain's CDR3 is CASGREGLSYEQYF. In nucleotides, the CDR3 is TGTGCCAGCGGCCGGGAGGGCCTCTCCTACGAGCAGTACTTC.

This clonotype was found many times. The chain carries TRBV7-9 and TRBJ2-7; D is unresolved. Germline V CDR1 and CDR2: SEHNR, FQNEAQ (reference sequence). The germline V and J ends were trimmed by 2 bases and 2 bases, with 10 bases remaining between them. This CDR3 contains 14 residues. CDR3 amino acids: CASSLIQDPYEQYF. The CDR3 DNA sequence: TGTGCCAGCAGCTTAATCCAGGATCCCTACGAGCAGTACTTC.

There are a few counts of this clonotype. The rearrangement joins TRBV12-3 or TRBV12-4 to TRBJ2-5, with 9 bases lining up with TRBD2. V lost 3 bases and J lost 3; bases outside the gene matches: 14. The length of the CDR3 is 18 residues. The CDR3, as DNA: TGTGCCAGCAGTTTTTCCCATCTTAGCGGGAGATTGGAAGAGACCCAGTACTTC. Translated, it gives CASSFSHLSGRLEETQYF.

As to this clonotype: The DNA is omitted, as the CDR3 cannot be located on it reliably, and the CDR3 follows TCRdb's listing. This chain uses TRBV6-5 with TRBJ1-2; the table's D call of TRBD1 was not tested on the DNA. The CDR3 is 17 residues long, counting both termini. The germline gives CDR1 MNHEY, CDR2 SVGAGI. This chain's CDR3 is CASSYWGQGASDYGYAF.

There are a few counts of this clonotype. V usage is TRBV11-1 and J usage is TRBJ2-1, with 8 bases aligning to TRBD1. The CDR3 extends over 13 amino acids. Unmatched junction bases numbered 7, after V lost 7 bases and J lost 8 bases. CDR1 SGHAT and CDR2 FQDESV come from the germline V gene (reference sequence). The CDR3 loop is CASTVDRGDEQFF. The CDR3 DNA sequence: TGTGCCAGCACAGTTGACAGGGGAGATGAGCAGTTCTTC. The entire variable domain, with the rest obtained from reference TRBV11-1 and TRBJ2-1, is as follows: EAEVAQSPRYKITEKSQAVAFWCDPISGHATLYWYRQILGQGPELLVQFQDESVVDDSQLPKDRFSAERLKGVDSTLKIQPAELGDSAMYLCASTVDRGDEQFFGPGTRLTVL.

There are a few counts of this clonotype. The chain has TRBV4-2 and TRBJ2-1; no clear D gene. The CDR3 length is 17 residues. V shed 0 bases and J shed 0 bases, with 12 bases lying between them. Looked up from germline, CDR1 is LGHNA and CDR2 is YNFKEQ. CDR3 nucleotide sequence: TGTGCCAGCAGCCAAGATCTTTGGCAGCGCTCCTACAATGAGCAGTTCTTC. Amino acids: CASSQDLWQRSYNEQFF.

This clonotype was seen a few times. The rearrangement joins TRBV12-3 or TRBV12-4 to TRBJ2-3; tentative D call: TRBD2 (5 bases). Trimming shortened V by 6 bases and J by 3 bases, and 10 bases separated the two germline ends. The CDR3 spans 13 residues. Here the CDR3 reads CASRRAPTDTQYF. The DNA of the CDR3 is TGTGCCAGCAGGAGGGCCCCAACAGATACGCAGTATTTT.

The table lists this clonotype with many counts. The chain carries TRBV5-4 and TRBJ2-1; the D gene is possibly TRBD2 (6 bases). Germline CDR1 SGHNT, CDR2 YYREEE (reference sequence). Trimming removed 3 bases at V and 7 bases at J, with 14 bases between. This CDR3 contains 14 residues. The CDR3: CASSSTATRNEQFF. Here the CDR3 DNA reads TGTGCCAGCAGCTCGACAGCGACTAGAAATGAGCAGTTCTTC. Complete variable domain (other parts from reference TRBV5-4 and TRBJ2-1): ETGVTQSPTHLIKTRGQQVTLRCSSQSGHNTVSWYQQALGQGPQFIFQYYREEENGRGNFPPRFSGLQFPNYSSELNVNALELDDSALYLCASSSTATRNEQFFGPGTRLTVL.

V usage is TRBV7-2 and J usage is TRBJ1-3; no reliable D call. V dropped 2 bases and J dropped 2 bases, with 7 bases sitting between them. The CDR3 totals 14 residues. The germline gives CDR1 SGHTA, CDR2 FQGNSA. The CDR3: CASSLREAGNTIYF. The CDR3 region has the DNA TGTGCCAGCAGCTTAAGGGAGGCTGGAAACACCATATATTTT.

This chain connects TRBV20-1 to TRBJ2-5; no firm D call. The V end was cut by 4 bases, the J end by 4 bases, with 10 bases between. CDR3 length: 12 residues. The V gene's germline CDR1 is DFQATT and CDR2 SNEGSKA (reference sequence). Here the CDR3 DNA reads TGCAGTGCTATTCCTGTAGGAGAGACCCAGTACTTC. Translation: CSAIPVGETQYF.

Ten or more counts support this clonotype. The chain uses TRBV9 and TRBJ1-3; TRBD1 matches 7 bases. The CDR3 consists of 16 residues. CDR1 and CDR2 from the germline V gene are SGDLS and YYNGEE. V shed 8 bases, J shed 3 bases, and the junction held 14 bases outside the gene matches. The CDR3 DNA is TGTGCCAGGGGGCCTTCGGGACAGACTGGTGGAAACACCATATATTTT. This translates into CARGPSGQTGGNTIYF.

J is TRBJ2-3 and V is TRBV4-1, with a tentative D call TRBD2 (6 bases). Trimming shortened V by 0 bases and J by 5 bases, and 12 bases separated the two germline ends. The CDR3 totals 15 residues. Germline lookup yields CDR1 MGHRA and CDR2 YSYEKL. The CDR3 region is CASSQERDSGDTQYF. The CDR3 bases are TGCGCCAGCAGCCAAGAACGGGATAGCGGAGATACGCAGTATTTT.

The chain is built from TRBV5-1 and TRBJ2-4, with 9 bases identical to TRBD1. V gave up 1 base and J gave up 0 bases; unmatched junction bases: 5. The CDR3 spans 17 residues. Germline assignment: CDR1 SGHRS and CDR2 YFSETQ. CDR3 DNA: TGCGCCAGCAGCTTGTCGGGACAGGGTCGAGCCAAAAACATTCAGTACTTC. As protein: CASSLSGQGRAKNIQYF.

There are many counts of this clonotype. The chain carries TRBV4-3 and TRBJ2-7; 8 nucleotides align to TRBD2. CDR3 length: 14 residues. Germline lookup yields CDR1 LGHNA and CDR2 YSLEER. J was trimmed by 5 bases and V by 2 bases; bases with no gene match: 5. The CDR3 sequence is CASSQTGGRHEQYF. CDR3 DNA sequence: TGCGCCAGCAGCCAAACGGGAGGGAGGCACGAGCAGTACTTC.

This clonotype was found a few times. The chain links TRBV27 to TRBJ1-1; 7 nucleotides agree with TRBD1. The CDR3 totals 18 residues. With 3 bases clipped from V and 0 bases from J, the junction kept 13 bases outside the gene matches. The germline gives CDR1 MNHEY, CDR2 SMNVEV (reference sequence). This CDR3 reads CASSLNGLGTAMNTEAFF. CDR3 sequence (DNA): TGTGCCAGCAGTTTGAACGGACTTGGGACAGCCATGAACACTGAAGCTTTCTTT.

This clonotype was recorded a few times. This rearrangement joins TRBV4-2 to TRBJ1-6; D uncertain. This CDR3 is built from 13 residues. The ends were cut back, 0 bases at V and 14 bases at J, with 11 bases in the middle. Germline CDR1 and CDR2: LGHNA and YNFKEQ. The CDR3 DNA reads TGTGCCAGCAGCCAAGAAGGCACCCTCACCCTCCACTTT. It translates to CASSQEGTLTLHF.

This clonotype was seen a few times. The chain joins TRBV29-1 to TRBJ1-1; possible D gene TRBD1, 5 bases. The V and J ends lost 4 bases and 6 bases respectively, with 12 bases between them. Germline lookup yields CDR1 SQVTM and CDR2 ANQGSEA. The CDR3 loop spans 12 amino acids. The CDR3 nucleotides are TGCAGCGTTGGGGGGGATCAGGCTGAAGCTTTCTTT. Protein sequence: CSVGGDQAEAFF.

Only a few counts were recorded for this clonotype. V usage is TRBV15 and J usage is TRBJ1-6; a weak D match, TRBD1 (5 bases). The CDR3 spans 15 residues. The V end was cut by 1 base, the J end by 3 bases, with 7 bases between. Germline loops: CDR1 LNHNV, CDR2 YYDKDF (reference sequence). In DNA, the CDR3 is TGTGCCACCAGCAGAGGGGGCGGCTATAATTCACCCCTCCACTTT. Translation gives CATSRGGGYNSPLHF.

This clonotype has a count of ten or more. The chain has TRBV29-1 and TRBJ2-3; 10 bases fit TRBD1. Per germline, CDR1 SQVTM and CDR2 ANQGSEA. The CDR3 runs 16 residues. Trimming cost V 3 bases and J 3 bases; bases outside gene matches: 9. Written as DNA, the CDR3 is TGCAGCGTTGATTTTGTGGGGGACAGGGGTACAGATACGCAGTATTTT. This encodes CSVDFVGDRGTDTQYF.

The chain recombines TRBV30 with TRBJ2-2; D is possibly TRBD1 or TRBD2 (6 bases each). The V end was cut by 0 bases, the J end by 6 bases, with 8 bases between. The CDR3 extends over 13 amino acids. Germline CDR1 and CDR2: GTSNPN and SVGIG (reference sequence). The CDR3 DNA sequence: TGTGCCTGGAGTGTGGGGGGCCCCGGGGAGCTGTTTTTT. Its translation is CAWSVGGPGELFF.

This clonotype was seen many times. CDR3 sequence reads: CSVDRGLRETQYF. The CDR3 nucleotides are TGCAGCGTTGACAGGGGGCTTCGAGAGACCCAGTACTTC. The rearrangement uses TRBV29-1 and TRBJ2-5; 8 bases are shared with TRBD1. The germline CDR1 and CDR2 sequences are SQVTM and ANQGSEA. The CDR3 has 13 residues. V was clipped by 3 bases and J by 4 bases; unmatched bases: 4.

J is TRBJ2-2 and V is TRBV6-2 or TRBV6-3; 8 bases line up with TRBD2. In germline, CDR1 is MNHEY, CDR2 SVGEGT. V lost 11 bases to trimming and J lost 2 bases; unmatched junction nucleotides: 7. The length of the CDR3 is 14 residues. CDR3 protein: CAGKLAVNTGELFF. The CDR3 DNA sequence: TGTGCCGGAAAACTAGCGGTAAACACCGGGGAGCTGTTTTTT.

This clonotype was recorded many times. The chain recombines TRBV29-1 with TRBJ2-7, with D perhaps matching TRBD2 (6 bases). Germline V gene lookup returns CDR1 SQVTM and CDR2 ANQGSEA. Trimming took off 4 bases at V and 1 base at J, with 8 bases between the two ends. This CDR3 has 12 amino acids. In nucleotides, the CDR3 is TGCAGCGTTGCTGGGGGGTCCTACGAGCAGTACTTC. It yields the protein CSVAGGSYEQYF.